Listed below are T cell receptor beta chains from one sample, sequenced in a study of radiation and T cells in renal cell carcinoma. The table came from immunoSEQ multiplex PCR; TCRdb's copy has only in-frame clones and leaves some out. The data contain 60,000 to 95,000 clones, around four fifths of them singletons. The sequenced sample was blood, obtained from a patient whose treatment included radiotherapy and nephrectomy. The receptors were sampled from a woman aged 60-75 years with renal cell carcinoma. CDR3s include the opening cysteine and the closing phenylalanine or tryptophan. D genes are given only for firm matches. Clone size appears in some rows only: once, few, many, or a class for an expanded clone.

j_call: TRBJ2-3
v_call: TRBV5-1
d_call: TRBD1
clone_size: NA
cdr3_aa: CASRPGQGEGGDTQYF
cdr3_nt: TGCGCCAGCAGGCCGGGACAGGGGGAAGGGGGAGATACGCAGTATTTT

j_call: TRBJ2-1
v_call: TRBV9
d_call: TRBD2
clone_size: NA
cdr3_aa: CASSVTSGNYNEQFF
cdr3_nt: TGTGCCAGCAGCGTTACTAGCGGAAACTACAATGAGCAGTTCTTC

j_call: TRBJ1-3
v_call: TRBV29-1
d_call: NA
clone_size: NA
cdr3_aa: CSVEGSQGWGNTIYF
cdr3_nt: TGCAGCGTTGAAGGGTCCCAGGGCTGGGGAAACACCATATATTTT

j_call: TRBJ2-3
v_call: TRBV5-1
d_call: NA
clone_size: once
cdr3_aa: CASSLYGGTDTQYF
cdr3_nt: TGCGCCAGCAGCTTGTACGGGGGCACAGATACGCAGTATTTT

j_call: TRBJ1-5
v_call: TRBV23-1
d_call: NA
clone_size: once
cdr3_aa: CASCRDYQPQHF
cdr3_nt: TGCGCCAGCTGTCGGGACTATCAGCCCCAGCATTTT

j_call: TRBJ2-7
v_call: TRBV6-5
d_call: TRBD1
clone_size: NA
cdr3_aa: CASRRDRGHEQYF
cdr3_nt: TGTGCCAGCAGAAGGGACAGGGGCCACGAGCAGTACTTC

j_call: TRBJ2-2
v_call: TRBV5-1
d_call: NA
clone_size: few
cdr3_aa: CASSSDGTGELFF
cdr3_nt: TGCGCCAGCAGCTCGGACGGAACCGGGGAGCTGTTTTTT

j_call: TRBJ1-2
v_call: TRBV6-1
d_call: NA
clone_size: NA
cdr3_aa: CASSEGRGIGYTF
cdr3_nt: TGTGCCAGCAGTGAAGGGAGGGGAATCGGCTACACCTTC

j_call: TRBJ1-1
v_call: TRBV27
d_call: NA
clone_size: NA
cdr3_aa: CASSYRGAKTEAFF
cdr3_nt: TGTGCCAGCAGTTATCGGGGGGCGAAGACTGAAGCTTTCTTT

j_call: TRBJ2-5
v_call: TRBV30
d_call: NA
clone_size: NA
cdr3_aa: CAWSVGETQYF
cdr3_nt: TGTGCCTGGAGTGTGGGGGAGACCCAGTACTTC

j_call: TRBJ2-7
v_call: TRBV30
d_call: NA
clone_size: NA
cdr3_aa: CAWTRGNYEQYF
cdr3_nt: TGTGCCTGGACCAGGGGAAACTACGAGCAGTACTTC

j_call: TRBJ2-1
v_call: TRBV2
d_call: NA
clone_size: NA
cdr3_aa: CASSDADEQFF
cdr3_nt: TGTGCCAGCAGTGACGCTGATGAGCAGTTCTTC

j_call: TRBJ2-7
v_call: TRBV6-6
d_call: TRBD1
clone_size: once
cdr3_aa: CATTEDRKTYEQYF
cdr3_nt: TGTGCCACTACTGAGGACAGGAAAACTTACGAGCAGTACTTC

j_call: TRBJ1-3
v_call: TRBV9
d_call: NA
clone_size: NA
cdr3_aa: CASSVLMGSGNTIYF
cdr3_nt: TGTGCCAGCAGCGTCCTGATGGGATCTGGAAACACCATATATTTT

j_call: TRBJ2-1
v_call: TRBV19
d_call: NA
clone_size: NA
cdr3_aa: CASSQSGYNNEQFF
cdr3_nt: TGTGCCAGTAGCCAAAGCGGTTACAACAATGAGCAGTTCTTC

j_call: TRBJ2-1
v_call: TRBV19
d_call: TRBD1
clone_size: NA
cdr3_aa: CASRKRDRGQGEQFF
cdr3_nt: TGTGCCAGTAGGAAACGGGACAGGGGGCAGGGTGAGCAGTTCTTC

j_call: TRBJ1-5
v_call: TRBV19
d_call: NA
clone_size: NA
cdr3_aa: CASATVPTALSNQPQHF
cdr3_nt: TGTGCCAGTGCAACGGTCCCAACAGCCCTTAGCAATCAGCCCCAGCATTTT

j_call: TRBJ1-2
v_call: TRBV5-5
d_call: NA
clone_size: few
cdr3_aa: CASSLVVTYGYTF
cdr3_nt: TGTGCCAGCAGCTTGGTGGTAACCTATGGCTACACCTTC

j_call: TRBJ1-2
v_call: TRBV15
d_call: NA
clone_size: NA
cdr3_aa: CATSRADDGYTF
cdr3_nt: TGTGCCACCAGCAGGGCAGATGATGGCTACACCTTC

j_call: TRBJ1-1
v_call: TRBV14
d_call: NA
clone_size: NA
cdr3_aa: CASSQGRHTEAFF
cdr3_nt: TGTGCCAGCAGCCAGGGTCGTCACACTGAAGCTTTCTTT

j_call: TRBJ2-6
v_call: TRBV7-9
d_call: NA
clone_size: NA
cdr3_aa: CASSPLAGSGANVLTF
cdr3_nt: TGTGCCAGCAGCCCCCTGGCGGGGTCTGGGGCCAACGTCCTGACTTTC

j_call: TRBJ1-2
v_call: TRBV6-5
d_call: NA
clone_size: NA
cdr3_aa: CASSYSDSVNYGYTF
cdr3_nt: TGTGCCAGCAGTTACTCCGACAGTGTTAACTATGGCTACACCTTC

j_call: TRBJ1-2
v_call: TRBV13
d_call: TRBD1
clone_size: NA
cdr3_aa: CASSLNRGYGYTF
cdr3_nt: TGTGCCAGCAGCTTAAACAGGGGCTATGGCTACACCTTC

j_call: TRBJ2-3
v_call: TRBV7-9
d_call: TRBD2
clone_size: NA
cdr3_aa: CASSLGSGRATDTQYF
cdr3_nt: TGTGCCAGCAGCTTAGGGTCAGGGAGGGCCACAGATACGCAGTATTTT

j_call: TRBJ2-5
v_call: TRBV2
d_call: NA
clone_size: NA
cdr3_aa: CASRDGRDIITETQYF
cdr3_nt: TGTGCCAGCAGGGATGGCCGGGACATAATTACGGAGACCCAGTACTTC

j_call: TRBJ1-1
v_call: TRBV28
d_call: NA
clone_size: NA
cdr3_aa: CASSHPLSGRRRGEAFF
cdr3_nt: TGTGCCAGCAGCCATCCCCTATCGGGACGGAGGAGAGGGGAAGCTTTCTTT

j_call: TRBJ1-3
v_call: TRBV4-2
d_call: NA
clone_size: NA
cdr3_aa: CASSMDRGTAGNTIYF
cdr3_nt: TGTGCCAGCAGCATGGACCGGGGGACTGCTGGAAACACCATATATTTT

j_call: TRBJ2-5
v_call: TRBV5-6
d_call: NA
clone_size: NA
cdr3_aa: CASSPGLLQETQYF
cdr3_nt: TGTGCCAGCAGCCCGGGTCTTCTCCAAGAGACCCAGTACTTC

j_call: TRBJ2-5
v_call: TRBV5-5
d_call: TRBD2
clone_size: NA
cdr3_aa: CASSLHSGLAGDPRETQYF
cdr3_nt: TGTGCCAGCAGTCTCCATTCTGGACTAGCGGGGGATCCACGGGAGACCCAGTACTTC

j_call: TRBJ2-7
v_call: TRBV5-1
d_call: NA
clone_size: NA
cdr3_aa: CASSSGALPEQYF
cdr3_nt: TGCGCCAGCAGCTCGGGAGCCCTCCCCGAGCAGTACTTC

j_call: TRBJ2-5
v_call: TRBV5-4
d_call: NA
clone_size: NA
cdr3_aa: CASSLSAGIQETQYF
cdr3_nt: TGTGCCAGCAGCTTGTCCGCGGGGATCCAAGAGACCCAGTACTTC

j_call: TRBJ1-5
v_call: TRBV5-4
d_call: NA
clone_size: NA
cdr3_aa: CASSLKGRNQPQHF
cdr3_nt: TGTGCCAGCAGCTTAAAAGGCAGGAATCAGCCCCAGCATTTT

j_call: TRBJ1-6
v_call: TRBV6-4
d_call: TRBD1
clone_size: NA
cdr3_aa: CASTTGVVSPLHF
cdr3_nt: TGTGCCAGCACCACAGGGGTAGTTTCACCCCTCCACTTT

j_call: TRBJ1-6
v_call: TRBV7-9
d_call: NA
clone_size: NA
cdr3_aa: CASSLEGFYSPLHF
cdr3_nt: TGTGCCAGCAGCTTGGAGGGTTTTTATTCACCCCTCCACTTT

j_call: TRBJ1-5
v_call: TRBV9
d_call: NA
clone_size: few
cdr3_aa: CASSVYFSRLDLNQPQHF
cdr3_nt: TGTGCCAGCAGCGTATACTTCTCACGGCTAGATTTGAATCAGCCCCAGCATTTT

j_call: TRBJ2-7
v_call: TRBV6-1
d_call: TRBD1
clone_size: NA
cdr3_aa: CASCRTGSYEQYF
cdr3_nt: TGTGCCAGCTGTCGGACAGGGTCCTACGAGCAGTACTTC

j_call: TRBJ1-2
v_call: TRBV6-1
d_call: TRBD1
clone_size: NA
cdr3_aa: CASSLVQGEGYTF
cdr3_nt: TGTGCCAGCAGTTTAGTACAGGGGGAAGGCTACACCTTC

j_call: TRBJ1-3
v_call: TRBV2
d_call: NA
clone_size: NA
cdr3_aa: CASRGGNTIYF
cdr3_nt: TGTGCCAGCAGGGGTGGAAACACCATATATTTT

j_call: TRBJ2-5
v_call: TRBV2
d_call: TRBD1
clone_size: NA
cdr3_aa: CASIQGAGETQYF
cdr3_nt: TGTGCCAGCATTCAGGGGGCAGGCGAGACCCAGTACTTC

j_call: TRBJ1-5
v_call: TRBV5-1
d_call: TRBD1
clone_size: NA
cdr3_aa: CASRTGTGAYQPQHF
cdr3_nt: TGCGCCAGCAGAACCGGGACAGGGGCCTATCAGCCCCAGCATTTT

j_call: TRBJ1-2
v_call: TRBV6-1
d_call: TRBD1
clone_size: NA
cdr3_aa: CASSAAGVSGGTANYGYTF
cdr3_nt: TGTGCCAGCAGTGCAGCAGGTGTGTCAGGGGGTACGGCTAACTATGGCTACACCTTC

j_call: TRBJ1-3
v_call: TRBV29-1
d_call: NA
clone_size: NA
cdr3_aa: CSVVVGAGNTIYF
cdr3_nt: TGCAGCGTTGTAGTGGGCGCTGGAAACACCATATATTTT

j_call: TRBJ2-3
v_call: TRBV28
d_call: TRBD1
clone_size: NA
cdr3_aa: CASSLTGLVTDTQYF
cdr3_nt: TGTGCCAGCAGTTTGACAGGGCTTGTTACAGATACGCAGTATTTT

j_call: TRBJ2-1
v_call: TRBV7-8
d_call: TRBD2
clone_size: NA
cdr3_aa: CASSLGPPTSGRVQFF
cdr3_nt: TGTGCCAGCAGCTTAGGGCCGCCGACTAGCGGGAGGGTGCAGTTCTTC

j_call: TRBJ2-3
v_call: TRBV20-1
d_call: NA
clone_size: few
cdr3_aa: CSAHSRDTQYF
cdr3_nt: TGCAGTGCCCATAGCCGGGATACGCAGTATTTT

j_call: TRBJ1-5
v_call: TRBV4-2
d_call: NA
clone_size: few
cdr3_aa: CASSQGQDGSGQPQHF
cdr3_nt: TGTGCCAGCAGCCAAGGACAGGACGGATCGGGTCAGCCCCAGCATTTT

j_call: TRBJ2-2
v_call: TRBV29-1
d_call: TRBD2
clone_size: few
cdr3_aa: CSVRGRGDTGELFF
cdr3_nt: TGCAGCGTTCGTGGGAGGGGAGACACCGGGGAGCTGTTTTTT

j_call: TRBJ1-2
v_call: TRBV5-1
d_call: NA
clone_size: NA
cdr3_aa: CASSLGHTIPDGYTF
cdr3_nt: TGCGCCAGCAGTTTGGGACACACTATTCCGGATGGCTACACCTTC

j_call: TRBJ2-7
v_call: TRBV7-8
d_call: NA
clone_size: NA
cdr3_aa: CASSYHDRTYEQYF
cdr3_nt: TGTGCCAGCAGCTATCACGACAGAACCTACGAGCAGTACTTC

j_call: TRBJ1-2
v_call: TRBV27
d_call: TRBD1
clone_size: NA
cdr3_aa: CASSLAGGSYGYTF
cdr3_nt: TGTGCCAGCAGTTTAGCAGGGGGCAGCTATGGCTACACCTTC

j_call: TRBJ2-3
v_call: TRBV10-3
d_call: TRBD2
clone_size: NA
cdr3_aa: CAISPGTSSTDTQYF
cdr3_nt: TGTGCCATCAGCCCCGGGACTAGCAGCACAGATACGCAGTATTTT

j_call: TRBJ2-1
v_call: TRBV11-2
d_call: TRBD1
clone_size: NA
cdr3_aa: CASSLVWRRGQGNEQFF
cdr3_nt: TGTGCCAGCAGCTTAGTATGGCGCAGGGGGCAAGGCAATGAGCAGTTCTTC

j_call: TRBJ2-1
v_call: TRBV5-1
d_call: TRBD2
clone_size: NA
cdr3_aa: CASSPGTSGTTYNEQFF
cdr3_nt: TGCGCCAGCAGCCCAGGGACTAGCGGCACTACCTACAATGAGCAGTTCTTC

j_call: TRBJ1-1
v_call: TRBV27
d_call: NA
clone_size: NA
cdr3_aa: CASSPTTNTEAFF
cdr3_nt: TGTGCCAGCAGTCCCACCACTAACACTGAAGCTTTCTTT

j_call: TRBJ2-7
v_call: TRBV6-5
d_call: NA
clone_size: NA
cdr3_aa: CASSPGTRISYEQYF
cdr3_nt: TGTGCCAGCAGCCCTGGGACACGTATATCCTACGAGCAGTACTTC